The next 12 T cell receptor beta chains were all read from a single sample in a study of regulatory T cells in long-lasting Graves disease. iRepertoire HTBI primers and Arm-PCR of CDR3 regions built TCR beta libraries. TCRdb fed the multiplex PCR reads into MiXCR, producing one record per CDR3 protein. Of 200,000 to 250,000 distinct CDR3 sequences in the sample, around 20% were seen once. As to time point: newly diagnosed GD, antithyroid drugs for less than 3 months. Extracted RNA from PBMCs served as the source of the TCR library. The sample consisted of peripheral blood mononuclear cells (PBMCs), taken at new diagnosis, from a patient treated with antithyroid drugs. Every receptor here comes from a female donor with Graves disease.

This clonotype was counted at least ten times. The chain uses TRBV3-1 and TRBJ2-7; perhaps TRBD2 as D (6 bases). Germline CDR1 reads LGHDT; CDR2 reads YNNKEL (reference sequence). V was cut by 5 bases and J by 3 bases, with 11 bases left in between. The CDR3 runs to 13 residues. This CDR3 reads CASSTQAGYEQYF. The CDR3 DNA is TGTGCCAGCAGCACTCAAGCGGGCTACGAGCAGTACTTC.

This clonotype has a count of ten or more. The chain employs TRBV4-3 and TRBJ1-2; D uncertain. This CDR3 is built from 13 residues. V lost 0 bases and J 7 bases, leaving 9 bases between the germline ends. Germline V gene data show CDR1 as LGHNA and CDR2 as YSLEER. The CDR3 coding sequence is TGCGCCAGCAGCCAAGAAACGGGGTCTGGCTACACCTTC. It codes for CASSQETGSGYTF.

The sample holds many counts of this clonotype. The V and J genes are TRBV29-1 and TRBJ1-1; D call uncertain. This CDR3 region has 16 residues. Trimming took off 7 bases at V and 2 bases at J, with 23 bases between the two ends. CDR1 and CDR2 (germline): SQVTM, ANQGSEA. The CDR3 is CSAGSTSDFPNTEAFF. DNA for the CDR3: TGCAGCGCCGGAAGTACCAGCGACTTCCCCAACACTGAAGCTTTCTTT.

In its sample, this clonotype was seen many times. V and J are TRBV20-1 and TRBJ2-3, with D perhaps TRBD2 (6 bases). The CDR3 is 14 amino acids. Per germline, CDR1 DFQATT and CDR2 SNEGSKA (reference sequence). V was cut by 3 bases and J by 4 bases, with 14 bases left in between. CDR3 sequence: CSASALGEADTQYF. The CDR3 region has the DNA TGCAGTGCTAGCGCCCTTGGGGAGGCAGATACGCAGTATTTT.

This clonotype was seen many times. V and J are TRBV20-1 and TRBJ2-5; TRBD2 matches at 10 bases. The J segment lost 2 bases and the V segment lost 6 bases, leaving 3 bases of the junction unmatched. Germline CDR1 reads DFQATT; CDR2 reads SNEGSKA (reference sequence). This CDR3 has 13 residues. CDR3 DNA: TGCAGTGCACCTAGCGGGGGACAAGAGACCCAGTACTTC. Translating gives CSAPSGGQETQYF.

The genes are TRBV10-3 and TRBJ1-3, with D unresolved. The CDR3 has 13 residues. Between the trimmed V and J ends, which lost 10 bases and 4 bases, there was a span of 14 bases. Germline assignment: CDR1 ENHRY and CDR2 SYGVKD. The CDR3 bases are TGTGCCACGTCCAGAGGCTACGGAAACACCATATATTTT. This gives the protein CATSRGYGNTIYF.

For this clonotype: This sequence is one base from a far larger clone and is likely a read error. The CDR3 here is CACSYRGAKGTEAFF. DNA of the CDR3: TGTGCCTGCAGTTACCGGGGGGCGAAGGGCACTGAAGCTTTCTTT. The genes are TRBV6-6 and TRBJ1-1, with D perhaps TRBD1 (6 bases). Germline V gives CDR1 MNHNY, CDR2 SVGAGI (reference sequence). The length of the CDR3 is 15 residues.

This clonotype has at least ten counts. The J gene is TRBJ1-2, the V gene TRBV7-9; D is unclear. CDR1 SEHNR and CDR2 FQNEAQ come from the germline V gene (reference sequence). Trimming cost V 6 bases and J 8 bases, with 16 bases left between them. The CDR3 contains 13 residues. CDR3 region: CASSSTRARGYTF. The CDR3 nucleotides are TGTGCCAGCAGTTCTACCCGGGCCCGAGGCTACACCTTC.

This clonotype was detected ten times or more. As DNA, the CDR3 is TGTGCCAGCACCCTAGGGACCAACTTCTACAATGAGCAGTTCTTC. The encoded protein is CASTLGTNFYNEQFF. V and J are TRBV7-8 and TRBJ2-1, with D perhaps being TRBD1 or TRBD2 (5 bases each). Looked up from germline, CDR1 is SGHVS and CDR2 is FQNEAQ. This CDR3 spans 15 amino acids. V was shortened by 7 bases and J by 3 bases, with 16 bases between the two germline ends.

This clonotype was found a few times. The CDR3: CASSLAAGSGSDTQYF. In nucleotides, the CDR3 is TGCGCCAGCAGCTTGGCCGCAGGGTCGGGCTCAGATACGCAGTATTTT. The V and J genes are TRBV5-1 and TRBJ2-3; D is possibly TRBD1 (5 bases). This CDR3 is 16 amino acids long. From germline, CDR1 is SGHRS and CDR2 YFSETQ. V was cut by 0 bases and J by 4 bases, with 15 bases left in between.

This clonotype was detected many times. The genes are TRBV15 and TRBJ2-3; 8 positions match TRBD2. Germline V gene lookup returns CDR1 LNHNV and CDR2 YYDKDF (reference sequence). CDR3 length: 15 amino acids. Unmatched junction bases numbered 6, after V lost 3 bases and J lost 4 bases. The CDR3 is CATSRLIAGPDTQYF. DNA of the CDR3: TGTGCCACCAGCAGGCTAATAGCGGGACCAGATACGCAGTATTTT.

This clonotype was seen only a few times. The chain employs TRBV5-1 and TRBJ2-2; 9 bases are a match to TRBD1. The CDR3 is made up of 15 amino acids. Germline CDR1 reads SGHRS; CDR2 reads YFSETQ. The junction had 3 bases not matched to a gene; V was cut back by 4 bases and J by 2 bases. This CDR3 is CASSGTGPNTGELFF. DNA of the CDR3: TGCGCCAGCAGCGGGACAGGGCCTAACACCGGGGAGCTGTTTTTT.